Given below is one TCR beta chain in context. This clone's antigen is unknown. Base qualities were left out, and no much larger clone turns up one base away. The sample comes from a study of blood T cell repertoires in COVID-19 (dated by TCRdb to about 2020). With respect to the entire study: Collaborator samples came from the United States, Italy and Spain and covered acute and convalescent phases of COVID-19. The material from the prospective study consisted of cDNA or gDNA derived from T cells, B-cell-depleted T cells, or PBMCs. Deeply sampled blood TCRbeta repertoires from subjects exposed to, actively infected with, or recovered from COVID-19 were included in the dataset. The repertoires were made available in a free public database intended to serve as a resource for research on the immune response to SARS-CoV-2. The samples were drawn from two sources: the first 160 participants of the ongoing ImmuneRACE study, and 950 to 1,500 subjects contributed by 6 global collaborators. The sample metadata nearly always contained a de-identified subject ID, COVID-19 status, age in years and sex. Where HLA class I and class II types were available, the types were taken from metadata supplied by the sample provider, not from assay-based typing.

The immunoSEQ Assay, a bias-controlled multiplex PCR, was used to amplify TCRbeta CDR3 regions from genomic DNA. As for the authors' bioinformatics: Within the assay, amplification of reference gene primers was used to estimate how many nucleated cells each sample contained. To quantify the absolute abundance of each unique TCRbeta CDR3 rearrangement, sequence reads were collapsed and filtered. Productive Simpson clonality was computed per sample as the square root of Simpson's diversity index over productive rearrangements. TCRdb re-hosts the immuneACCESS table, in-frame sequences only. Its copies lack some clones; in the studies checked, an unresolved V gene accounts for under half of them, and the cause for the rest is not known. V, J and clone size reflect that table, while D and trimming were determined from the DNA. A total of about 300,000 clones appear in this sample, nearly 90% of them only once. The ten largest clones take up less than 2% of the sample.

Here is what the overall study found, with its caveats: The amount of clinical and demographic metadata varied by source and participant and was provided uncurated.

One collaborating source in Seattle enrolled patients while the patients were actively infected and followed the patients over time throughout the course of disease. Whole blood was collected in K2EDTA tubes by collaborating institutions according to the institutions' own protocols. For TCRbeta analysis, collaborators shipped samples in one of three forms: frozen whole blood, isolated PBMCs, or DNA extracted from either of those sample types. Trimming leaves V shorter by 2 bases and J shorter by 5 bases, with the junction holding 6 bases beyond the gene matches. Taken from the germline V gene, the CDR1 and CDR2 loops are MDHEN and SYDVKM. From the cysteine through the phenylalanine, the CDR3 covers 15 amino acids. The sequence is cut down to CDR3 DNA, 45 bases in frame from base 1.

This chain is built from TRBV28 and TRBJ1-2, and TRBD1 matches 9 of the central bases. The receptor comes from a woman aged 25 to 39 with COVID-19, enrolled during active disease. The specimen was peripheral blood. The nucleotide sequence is TGTGCCAGCAGTTTACAACAGGGGGCGCGGTATGGCTACACCTTC. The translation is CASSLQQGARYGYTF.